The T cell receptor (beta chain) under discussion was sequenced for a study of cytomegalovirus exposure and HLA in healthy donors. The PCR was carried out with 60 Vbeta primers and 13 Jbeta primers. Sequencing was performed with immunoSEQ multiplex PCR; in TCRdb, only in-frame clones are kept and a portion is missing. The sample has about 70,000 clones; the top ten hold 2% to 2.5%. The sequence derives from a female donor in good health and CMV-seropositive. Sequencing was done on a sample of PBMCs.

The CDR3 sequence is CASSLWLAGSDEQYF. CDR3 bases: TGTGCCAGCAGCTTGTGGCTAGCGGGAAGCGACGAGCAGTACTTC. V and J are TRBV5-4 and TRBJ2-7, with 9 bases that match TRBD2. The CDR3 runs 15 residues. Germline CDR1 reads SGHNT; CDR2 reads YYREEE (reference sequence). The J segment lost 5 bases and the V segment lost 1 base, leaving 7 bases of the junction unmatched.